This T cell receptor (beta chain) was found in a study of vaccination and CD4 T cells after COVID-19. This CDR3 is built from 16 residues. Germline CDR1 reads DFQATT; CDR2 reads SNEGSKA (reference sequence). V shed 6 bases, J shed 3 bases, and the junction held 14 bases outside the gene matches. CD4+ T cells that had been cultured provided DNA sequenced with the Oncomine TCR Beta short-read assay. A single record per CDR3 protein comes from TCRdb applying MiXCR to the PCR reads. The data show nearly 25,000 distinct CDR3 sequences, approximately 28% seen once. This clonotype has just a few counts. Its antigen is as yet unknown. As for time point: late sampling 161 to 241 days after vaccination in a few convalescent patients. Treatment indicated: approximately nine-day PBMC culture with coronavirus spike peptide pools or control peptides (ViraFEST assay).

The sample in question was CD4+ T cells from blood, cultured in vitro, obtained about 7 months after SARS-CoV-2 vaccination. This sequence originates from a human donor who had recovered from COVID-19. The chain employs TRBV20-1 and TRBJ2-7, with 10 bases lining up with TRBD1. CDR3 residues: CSATGTGVNLGYEQYF. CDR3 DNA sequence: TGCAGTGCAACCGGGACAGGGGTTAATCTTGGCTACGAGCAGTACTTC.